The entry that follows covers one TCR beta chain sequence. Its antigen remains unknown. This entry comes from a study of lymphopenia after photon versus proton radiotherapy. Only in-frame clones appear in the TCRdb table, and some are missing; sequencing was by immunoSEQ multiplex PCR. This table holds 75,000 to 90,000 clones, 83% found once. Study outcomes and limitations: Relative stability marked proton patients; photon patients lost diversity and naive cells.

Germline V gene data show CDR1 as MNHEY and CDR2 as SMNVEV (reference sequence). Trimming stripped 4 bases from V and 0 bases from J, with 13 bases between. CDR3 length: 16 residues. This clonotype originated in a man aged 60 to 69 with pancreatic cancer. The sequencing here drew on peripheral blood, taken from a patient treated with proton-based radiotherapy. The chain is built from TRBV27 and TRBJ1-5; D not resolved. The CDR3 DNA reads TGTGCCAGCAGTTCCGTCTCCGCCTATAGCAATCAGCCCCAGCATTTT. This codes for CASSSVSAYSNQPQHF.